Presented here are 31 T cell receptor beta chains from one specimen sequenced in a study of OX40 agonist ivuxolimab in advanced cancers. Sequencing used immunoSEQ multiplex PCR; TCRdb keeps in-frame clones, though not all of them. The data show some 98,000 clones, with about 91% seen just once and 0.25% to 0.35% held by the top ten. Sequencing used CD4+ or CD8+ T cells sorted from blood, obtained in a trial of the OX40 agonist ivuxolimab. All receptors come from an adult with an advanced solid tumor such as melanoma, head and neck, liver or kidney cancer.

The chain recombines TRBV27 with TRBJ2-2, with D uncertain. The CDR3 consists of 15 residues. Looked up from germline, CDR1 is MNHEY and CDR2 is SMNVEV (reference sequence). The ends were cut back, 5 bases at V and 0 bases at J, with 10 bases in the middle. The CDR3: CASSPAPPNTGELFF. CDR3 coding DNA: TGTGCCAGCAGTCCGGCGCCTCCGAACACCGGGGAGCTGTTTTTT.

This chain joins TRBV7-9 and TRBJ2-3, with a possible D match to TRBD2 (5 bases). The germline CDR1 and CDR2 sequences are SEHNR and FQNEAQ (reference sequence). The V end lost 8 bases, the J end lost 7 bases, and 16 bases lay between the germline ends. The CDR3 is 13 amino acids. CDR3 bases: TGTGCCAGCGACAACGGGAATTCAAATACGCAGTATTTT. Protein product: CASDNGNSNTQYF.

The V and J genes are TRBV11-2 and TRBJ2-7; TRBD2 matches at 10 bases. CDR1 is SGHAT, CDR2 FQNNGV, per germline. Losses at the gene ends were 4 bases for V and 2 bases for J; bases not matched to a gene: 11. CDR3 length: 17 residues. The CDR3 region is CASSSTVSSGSAYEQYF. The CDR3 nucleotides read TGTGCCAGCAGCTCGACTGTCTCTAGCGGGAGCGCCTACGAGCAGTACTTC.

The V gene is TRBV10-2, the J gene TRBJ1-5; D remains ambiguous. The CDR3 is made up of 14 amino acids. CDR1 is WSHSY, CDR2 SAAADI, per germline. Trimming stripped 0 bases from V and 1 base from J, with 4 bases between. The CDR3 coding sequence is TGCGCCAGCAGTGAGTCCGGCAGCAATCAGCCCCAGCATTTT. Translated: CASSESGSNQPQHF.

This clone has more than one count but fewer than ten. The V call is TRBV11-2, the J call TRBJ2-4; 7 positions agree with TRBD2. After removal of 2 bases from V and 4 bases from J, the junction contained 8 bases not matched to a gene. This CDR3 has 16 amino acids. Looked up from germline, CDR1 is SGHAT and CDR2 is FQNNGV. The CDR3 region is CASSLTPREPKNIQYF. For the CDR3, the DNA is TGTGCCAGCAGCTTAACCCCGCGGGAGCCAAAAAACATTCAGTACTTC. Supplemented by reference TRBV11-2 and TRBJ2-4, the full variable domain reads EAGVAQSPRYKIIEKRQSVAFWCNPISGHATLYWYQQILGQGPKLLIQFQNNGVVDDSQLPKDRFSAERLKGVDSTLKIQPAKLEDSAVYLCASSLTPREPKNIQYFGAGTRLSVL.

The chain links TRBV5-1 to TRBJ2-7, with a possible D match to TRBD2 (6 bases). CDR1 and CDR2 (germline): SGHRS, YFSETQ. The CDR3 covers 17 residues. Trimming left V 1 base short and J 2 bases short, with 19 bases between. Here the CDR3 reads CASSLSVPSGDPYEQYF. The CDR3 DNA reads TGCGCCAGCAGCTTGTCTGTCCCGTCGGGGGACCCCTACGAGCAGTACTTC.

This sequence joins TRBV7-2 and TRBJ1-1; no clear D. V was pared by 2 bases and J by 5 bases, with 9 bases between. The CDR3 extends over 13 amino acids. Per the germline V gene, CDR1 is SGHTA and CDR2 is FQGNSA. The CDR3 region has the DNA TGTGCCAGCAGCTTAAAGGTAGGGACTGAAGCTTTCTTT. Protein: CASSLKVGTEAFF.

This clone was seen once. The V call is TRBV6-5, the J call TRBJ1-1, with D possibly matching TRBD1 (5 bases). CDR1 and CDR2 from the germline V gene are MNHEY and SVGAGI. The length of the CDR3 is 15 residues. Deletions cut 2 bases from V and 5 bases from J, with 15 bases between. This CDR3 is CASSYGRARGTEAFF. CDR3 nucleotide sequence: TGTGCCAGCAGTTACGGAAGGGCACGGGGGACTGAAGCTTTCTTT.

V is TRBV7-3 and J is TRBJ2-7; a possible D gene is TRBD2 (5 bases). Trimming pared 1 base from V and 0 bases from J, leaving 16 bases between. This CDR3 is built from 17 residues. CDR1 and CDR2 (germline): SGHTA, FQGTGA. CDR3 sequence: CASSLKDGVLGSYEQYF. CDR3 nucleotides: TGTGCCAGCAGCTTAAAGGATGGGGTACTAGGCTCCTACGAGCAGTACTTC.

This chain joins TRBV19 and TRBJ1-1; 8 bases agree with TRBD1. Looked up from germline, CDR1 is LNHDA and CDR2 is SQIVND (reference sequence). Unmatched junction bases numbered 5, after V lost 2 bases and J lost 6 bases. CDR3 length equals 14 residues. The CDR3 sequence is CASSIQGASAEAFF. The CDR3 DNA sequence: TGTGCCAGTAGTATACAGGGGGCGAGTGCTGAAGCTTTCTTT.

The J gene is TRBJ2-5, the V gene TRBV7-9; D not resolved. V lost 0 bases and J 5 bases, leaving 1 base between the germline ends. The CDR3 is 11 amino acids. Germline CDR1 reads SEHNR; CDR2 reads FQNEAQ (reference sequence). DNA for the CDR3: TGTGCCAGCAGCTTAGCGGAGACCCAGTACTTC. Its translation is CASSLAETQYF.

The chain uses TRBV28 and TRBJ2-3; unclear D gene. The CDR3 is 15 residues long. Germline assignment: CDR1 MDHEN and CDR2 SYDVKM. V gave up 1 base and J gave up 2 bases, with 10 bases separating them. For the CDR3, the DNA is TGTGCCAGCAGTTTATCGTTTGGCAACACAGATACGCAGTATTTT. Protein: CASSLSFGNTDTQYF.

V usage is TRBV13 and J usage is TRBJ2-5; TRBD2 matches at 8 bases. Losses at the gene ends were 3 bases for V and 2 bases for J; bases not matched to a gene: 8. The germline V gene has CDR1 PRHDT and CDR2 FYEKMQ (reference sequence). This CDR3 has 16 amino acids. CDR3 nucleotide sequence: TGTGCCAGCAGCTTGCCCGGGGGGGGGCTACAAGAGACCCAGTACTTC. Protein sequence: CASSLPGGGLQETQYF.

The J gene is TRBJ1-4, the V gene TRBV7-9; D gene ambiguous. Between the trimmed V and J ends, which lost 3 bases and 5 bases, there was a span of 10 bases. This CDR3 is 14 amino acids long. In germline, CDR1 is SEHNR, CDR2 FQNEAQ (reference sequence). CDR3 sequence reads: CASSLRHGNEKLFF. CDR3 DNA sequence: TGTGCCAGCAGCTTGCGCCATGGGAATGAAAAACTGTTTTTT.

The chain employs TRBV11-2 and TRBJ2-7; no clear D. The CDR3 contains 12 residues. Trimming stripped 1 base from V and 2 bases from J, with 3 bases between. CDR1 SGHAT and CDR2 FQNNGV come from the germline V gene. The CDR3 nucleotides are TGTGCCAGCAGCTTAGCCGCCTACGAGCAGTACTTC. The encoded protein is CASSLAAYEQYF.

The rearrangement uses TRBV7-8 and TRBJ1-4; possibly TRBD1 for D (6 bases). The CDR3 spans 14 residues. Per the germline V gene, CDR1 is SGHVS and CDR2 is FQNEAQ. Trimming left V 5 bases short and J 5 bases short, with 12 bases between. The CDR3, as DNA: TGTGCCAGCAGCCACGGGGGCAAAAATGAAAAACTGTTTTTT. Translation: CASSHGGKNEKLFF.

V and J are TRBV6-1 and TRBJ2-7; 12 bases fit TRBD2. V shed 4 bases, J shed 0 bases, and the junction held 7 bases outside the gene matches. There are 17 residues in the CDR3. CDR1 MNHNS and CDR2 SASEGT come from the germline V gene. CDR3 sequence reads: CASSGGASGRASYEQYF. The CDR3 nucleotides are TGTGCCAGCAGTGGGGGGGCTAGCGGGAGGGCCTCCTACGAGCAGTACTTC.

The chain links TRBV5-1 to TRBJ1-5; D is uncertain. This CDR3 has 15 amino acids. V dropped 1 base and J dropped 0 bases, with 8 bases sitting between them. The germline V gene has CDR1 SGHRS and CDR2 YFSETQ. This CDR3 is CASSLISYSNQPQHF. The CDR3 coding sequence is TGCGCCAGCAGCTTGATCAGTTATAGCAATCAGCCCCAGCATTTT.

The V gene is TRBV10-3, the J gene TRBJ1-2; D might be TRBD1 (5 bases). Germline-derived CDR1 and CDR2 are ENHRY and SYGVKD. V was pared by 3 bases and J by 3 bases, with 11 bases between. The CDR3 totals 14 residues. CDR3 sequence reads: CAISDSTGHYGYTF. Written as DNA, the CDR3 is TGTGCCATCAGTGATTCGACGGGACACTATGGCTACACCTTC.

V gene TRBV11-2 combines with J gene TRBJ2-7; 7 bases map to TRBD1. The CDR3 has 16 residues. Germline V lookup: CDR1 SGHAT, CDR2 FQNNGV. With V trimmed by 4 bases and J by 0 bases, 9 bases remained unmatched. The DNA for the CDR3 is TGTGCCAGCAGCTCGGGACAGTCCCTAGGCTCCTACGAGCAGTACTTC. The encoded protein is CASSSGQSLGSYEQYF.

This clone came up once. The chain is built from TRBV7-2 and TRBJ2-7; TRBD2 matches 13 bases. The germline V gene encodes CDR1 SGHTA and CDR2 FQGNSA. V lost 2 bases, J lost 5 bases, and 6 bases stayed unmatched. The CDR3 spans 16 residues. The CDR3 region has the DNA TGTGCCAGCAGCTTATTGGGACTAGCGGGAAAGAACGAGCAGTACTTC. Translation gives CASSLLGLAGKNEQYF.

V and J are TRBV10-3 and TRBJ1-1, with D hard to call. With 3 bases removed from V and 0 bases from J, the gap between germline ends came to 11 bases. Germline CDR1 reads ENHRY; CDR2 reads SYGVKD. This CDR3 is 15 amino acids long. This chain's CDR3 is CAISDSGRMNTEAFF. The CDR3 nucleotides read TGTGCCATCAGTGATTCCGGGCGGATGAACACTGAAGCTTTCTTT.

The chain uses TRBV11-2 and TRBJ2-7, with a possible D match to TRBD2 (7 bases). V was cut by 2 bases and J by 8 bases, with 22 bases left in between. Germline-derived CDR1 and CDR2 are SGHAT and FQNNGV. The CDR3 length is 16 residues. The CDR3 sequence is CASSLTGEGGAGKQYF. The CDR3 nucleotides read TGTGCCAGCAGCTTAACCGGGGAGGGGGGCGCCGGGAAGCAGTACTTC. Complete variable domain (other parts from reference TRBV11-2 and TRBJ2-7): EAGVAQSPRYKIIEKRQSVAFWCNPISGHATLYWYQQILGQGPKLLIQFQNNGVVDDSQLPKDRFSAERLKGVDSTLKIQPAKLEDSAVYLCASSLTGEGGAGKQYFGPGTRLTVT.

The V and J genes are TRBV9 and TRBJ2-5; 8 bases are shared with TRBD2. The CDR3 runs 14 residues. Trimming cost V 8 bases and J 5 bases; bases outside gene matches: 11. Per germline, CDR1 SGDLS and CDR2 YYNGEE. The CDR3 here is CASMPGLGPETQYF. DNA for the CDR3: TGTGCCAGTATGCCGGGACTAGGTCCGGAGACCCAGTACTTC.

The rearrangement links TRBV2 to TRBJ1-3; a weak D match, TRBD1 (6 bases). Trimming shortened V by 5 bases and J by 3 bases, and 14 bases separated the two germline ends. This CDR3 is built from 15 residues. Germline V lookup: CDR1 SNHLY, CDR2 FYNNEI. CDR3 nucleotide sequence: TGTGCCAGCAGTACCTGGACAGCGATTGGAAACACCATATATTTT. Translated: CASSTWTAIGNTIYF.

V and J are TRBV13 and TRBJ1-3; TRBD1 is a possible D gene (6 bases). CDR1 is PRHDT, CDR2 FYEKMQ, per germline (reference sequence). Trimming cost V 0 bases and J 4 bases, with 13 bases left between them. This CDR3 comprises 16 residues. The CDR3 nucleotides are TGTGCCAGCAGCTTAGGCGCGGGGGCGGCGGGAAACACCATATATTTT. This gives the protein CASSLGAGAAGNTIYF.

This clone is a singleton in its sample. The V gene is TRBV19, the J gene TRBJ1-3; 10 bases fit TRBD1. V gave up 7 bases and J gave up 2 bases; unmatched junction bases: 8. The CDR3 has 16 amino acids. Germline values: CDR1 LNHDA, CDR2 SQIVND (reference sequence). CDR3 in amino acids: CASNRPGTGAGNTIYF. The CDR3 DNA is TGTGCCAGTAACCGTCCCGGGACAGGGGCTGGAAACACCATATATTTT.

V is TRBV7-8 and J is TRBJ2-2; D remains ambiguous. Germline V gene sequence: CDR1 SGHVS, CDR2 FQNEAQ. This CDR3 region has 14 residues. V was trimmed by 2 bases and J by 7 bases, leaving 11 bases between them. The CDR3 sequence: CASSLIGSGGELFF. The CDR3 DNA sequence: TGTGCCAGCAGCTTAATTGGGTCCGGCGGGGAGCTGTTTTTT. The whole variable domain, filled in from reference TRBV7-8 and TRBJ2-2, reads GAGVSQSPRYKVAKRGQDVALRCDPISGHVSLFWYQQALGQGPEFLTYFQNEAQLDKSGLPSDRFFAERPEGSVSTLKIQRTQQEDSAVYLCASSLIGSGGELFFGEGSRLTVL.

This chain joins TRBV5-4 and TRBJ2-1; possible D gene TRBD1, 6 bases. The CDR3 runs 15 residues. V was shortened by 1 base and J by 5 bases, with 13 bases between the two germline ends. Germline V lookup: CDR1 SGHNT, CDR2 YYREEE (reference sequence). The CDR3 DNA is TGTGCCAGCAGCTTGAGGAGAGGGGGTGACAATGAGCAGTTCTTC. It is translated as CASSLRRGGDNEQFF.

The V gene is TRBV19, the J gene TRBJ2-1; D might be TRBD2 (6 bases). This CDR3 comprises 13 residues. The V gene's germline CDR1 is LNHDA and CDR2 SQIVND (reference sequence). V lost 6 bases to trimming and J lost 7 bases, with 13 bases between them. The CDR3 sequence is CASRGSGANEQFF. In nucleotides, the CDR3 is TGTGCCAGTAGGGGGTCGGGAGCGAATGAGCAGTTCTTC.

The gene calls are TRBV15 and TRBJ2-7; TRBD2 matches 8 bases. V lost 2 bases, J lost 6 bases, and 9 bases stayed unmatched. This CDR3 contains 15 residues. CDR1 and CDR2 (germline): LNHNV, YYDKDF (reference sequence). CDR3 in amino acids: CATSRRPSGSIEQYF. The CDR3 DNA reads TGTGCCACCAGCAGAAGGCCGAGCGGGAGTATCGAGCAGTACTTC. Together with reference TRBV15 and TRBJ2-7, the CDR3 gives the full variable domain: DAMVIQNPRYQVTQFGKPVTLSCSQTLNHNVMYWYQQKSSQAPKLLFHYYDKDFNNEADTPDNFQSRRPNTSFCFLDIRSPGLGDTAMYLCATSRRPSGSIEQYFGPGTRLTVT.